The 27 T cell receptor beta chains below were found in one sample sequenced in a study of blood T cell repertoires in COVID-19. Data came from immunoSEQ multiplex PCR; TCRdb stores just in-frame clones and leaves some out. The sample holds fewer than 150,000 clones, under 90% seen once. Material: PBMCs or T cells enriched from blood (not recorded which). The receptors were gathered from a man aged 50 to 60 in a cohort exposed to, infected with or recovered from COVID-19 (not recorded which).

The chain joins TRBV14 to TRBJ2-1; TRBD2 aligns across 7 bases. The length of the CDR3 is 16 residues. J was trimmed by 5 bases and V by 2 bases; bases with no gene match: 9. Germline lookup yields CDR1 SGHDN and CDR2 FVKESK. The CDR3 region is CASSQMVGGGNNEQFF. The CDR3 bases are TGTGCCAGCAGCCAAATGGTTGGCGGGGGTAACAATGAGCAGTTCTTC.

This clone was seen only a few times. The chain uses TRBV7-2 and TRBJ2-6; D not resolved. This CDR3 has 14 residues. The germline gives CDR1 SGHTA, CDR2 FQGNSA. Between the trimmed V and J ends, which lost 4 bases and 0 bases, there was a span of 4 bases. The CDR3 DNA follows: TGTGCCAGCAGCTACACCTCTGGGGCCAACGTCCTGACTTTC. Residues: CASSYTSGANVLTF. The full variable domain, completed using reference TRBV7-2 and TRBJ2-6, is GAGVSQSPSNKVTEKGKDVELRCDPISGHTALYWYRQSLGQGLEFLIYFQGNSAPDKSGLPSDRFSAERTGGSVSTLTIQRTQQEDSAVYLCASSYTSGANVLTFGAGSRLTVL.

The genes are TRBV11-3 and TRBJ2-2; TRBD1 matches 9 bases. Germline assignment: CDR1 SGHNT and CDR2 YENEEA. CDR3 length equals 16 residues. J gave up 7 bases and V 2 bases, and 8 bases lay outside the gene matches. The CDR3 region is CASSLSGTGFGGELFF. Written as DNA, the CDR3 is TGTGCCAGCAGCTTATCCGGGACAGGGTTCGGCGGGGAGCTGTTTTTT.

The CDR3 reads CASSLVGSGYTF. The CDR3 DNA sequence: TGTGCCAGCAGTTTAGTCGGGAGTGGCTACACCTTC. The chain combines TRBV12-3 or TRBV12-4 with TRBJ1-2; D uncertain. This CDR3 is built from 12 residues. V shed 1 base and J shed 7 bases, with 7 bases lying between them.

V gene TRBV6-5 combines with J gene TRBJ2-6, with a tentative D call TRBD1 (5 bases). Germline-derived CDR1 and CDR2 are MNHEY and SVGAGI. The V gene lost 4 bases and the J gene lost 0 bases, with 10 bases spanning the gap. The CDR3 has 16 amino acids. CDR3 sequence (DNA): TGTGCCAGCAGTTTGGGGCAATCCTCTGGGGCCAACGTCCTGACTTTC. Translated: CASSLGQSSGANVLTF.

This chain connects TRBV27 to TRBJ2-7, with D possibly matching TRBD2 (6 bases). The germline V and J ends were trimmed by 3 bases and 0 bases, with 18 bases remaining between them. This CDR3 has 17 amino acids. Germline CDR1 reads MNHEY; CDR2 reads SMNVEV (reference sequence). CDR3 residues: CASSLKGSGGPSYEQYF. CDR3 in DNA: TGTGCCAGCAGTTTGAAGGGAAGCGGAGGGCCCTCCTACGAGCAGTACTTC.

The rearrangement joins TRBV5-4 to TRBJ2-2; the D gene is possibly TRBD1 (6 bases). Deletions cut 2 bases from V and 4 bases from J, with 12 bases between. The CDR3 has 15 residues. CDR1 is SGHNT and CDR2 is YYREEE in the germline V gene (reference sequence). The CDR3 bases are TGTGCCAGCAGCTTAGACAGGCGAGGCACCGGGGAGCTGTTTTTT. The encoded protein is CASSLDRRGTGELFF.

This sequence joins TRBV28 and TRBJ1-1; 7 bases are a match to TRBD1. The V gene's germline CDR1 is MDHEN and CDR2 SYDVKM. This CDR3 is 12 amino acids long. After removal of 7 bases from V and 5 bases from J, the junction contained 4 bases not matched to a gene. The CDR3 spells CASTTGPTEAFF. DNA of the CDR3: TGTGCCAGCACGACAGGGCCAACTGAAGCTTTCTTT.

The rearrangement joins TRBV7-9 to TRBJ1-6; tentative D call: TRBD1 (6 bases). From germline, CDR1 is SEHNR and CDR2 FQNEAQ (reference sequence). This CDR3 is 13 amino acids long. V shed 5 bases and J shed 10 bases, with 12 bases lying between them. For the CDR3, the DNA is TGTGCCAGCAGCCCCCGGGACACCTCACCCCTCCACTTT. Its protein product is CASSPRDTSPLHF.

The chain links TRBV5-4 to TRBJ2-5; the D gene is possibly TRBD2 (7 bases). CDR3 length: 14 amino acids. V was cut by 9 bases and J by 5 bases, with 20 bases left in between. CDR1 SGHNT and CDR2 YYREEE come from the germline V gene (reference sequence). The CDR3 DNA follows: TGTGCCACCGGCTGGGCGGGGGCCAGGGAGACCCAGTACTTC. Translating gives CATGWAGARETQYF.

CDR3 in DNA: TGTGCCAGCTCGCTGACTCAGAACACTGAAGCTTTCTTT. Translated: CASSLTQNTEAFF. The chain has TRBV18 and TRBJ1-1, with D unresolved. This CDR3 comprises 13 residues. Germline V gene lookup returns CDR1 KGHSH and CDR2 LQKENI. The germline V and J ends were trimmed by 6 bases and 1 base, with 9 bases remaining between them.

The CDR3 sequence: CASNRRAATDTQYF. DNA for the CDR3: TGTGCCAGCAATAGGAGGGCCGCCACAGATACGCAGTATTTT. The chain links TRBV28 to TRBJ2-3; tentative D call: TRBD2 (6 bases). CDR3 size: 14 residues. Trimming took off 7 bases at V and 2 bases at J, with 13 bases between the two ends. The germline V gene has CDR1 MDHEN and CDR2 SYDVKM.

In the case of this clone: Its ends do not fully match the called genes, so a read error is possible. The V gene is TRBV27, the J gene TRBJ2-7; 7 nucleotides align to TRBD1. The CDR3 is 15 residues long. The germline V gene encodes CDR1 MNHEY and CDR2 SMNVEV (reference sequence). CDR3 DNA sequence: TGTGCCAGCAGGAGCCAGACAGGGATATCCTACGGGCAGTACTTC. Its translation: CASRSQTGISYGQYF.

V gene TRBV5-4 combines with J gene TRBJ1-1, with D possibly matching TRBD1 (6 bases). CDR1 is SGHNT and CDR2 is YYREEE in the germline V gene (reference sequence). This CDR3 region has 13 residues. V lost 1 base, J lost 8 bases, and 12 bases lay in between. The CDR3 DNA follows: TGTGCCAGCAGCTTGATACCGGGGACAGAAGCTTTCTTT. Translated: CASSLIPGTEAFF.

The chain links TRBV19 to TRBJ1-5, with TRBD1 matching over 8 bases. The trim removed 5 bases at V and 1 base at J, leaving 7 bases unmatched. The germline gives CDR1 LNHDA, CDR2 SQIVND (reference sequence). This CDR3 has 16 amino acids. The CDR3, as DNA: TGTGCCAGTAGTTCCGACAGGGGCGGGAGCAATCAGCCCCAGCATTTT. It is translated as CASSSDRGGSNQPQHF.

V is TRBV24-1 and J is TRBJ2-3; D perhaps matches TRBD1 (6 bases). The V end lost 4 bases, the J end lost 4 bases, and 11 bases lay between the germline ends. In germline, CDR1 is KGHDR, CDR2 SFDVKD. The CDR3 runs 14 residues. The CDR3 protein is CATSDPKGADTQYF. The CDR3 DNA sequence: TGTGCCACCAGTGACCCTAAGGGGGCAGATACGCAGTATTTT.

This rearrangement joins TRBV30 to TRBJ2-1, with 10 bases aligning to TRBD1. CDR1 is GTSNPN and CDR2 is SVGIG in the germline V gene (reference sequence). The length of the CDR3 is 15 residues. The J segment lost 4 bases and the V segment lost 3 bases, leaving 6 bases of the junction unmatched. CDR3 sequence: CAWRLDRGPYNEQFF. Here the CDR3 DNA reads TGTGCCTGGAGACTCGACAGGGGGCCATACAATGAGCAGTTCTTC.

CDR3 loop: CASSAGQGWANVLTF. For the CDR3, the DNA is TGCGCCAGCAGCGCGGGACAGGGCTGGGCCAACGTCCTGACTTTC. This chain joins TRBV5-1 and TRBJ2-6, with 9 nucleotides matching TRBD1. CDR3 size: 15 residues. Germline lookup yields CDR1 SGHRS and CDR2 YFSETQ. The V and J ends lost 4 bases and 5 bases, in that order; junction bases with no gene match: 4.

The chain links TRBV3-1 (or the pseudogene TRBV3-2) to TRBJ2-1, with 8 bases lining up with TRBD2. Per germline, CDR1 LGHDT and CDR2 YNNKEL (reference sequence). The CDR3 consists of 19 residues. Unmatched junction bases numbered 17, after V lost 0 bases and J lost 7 bases. This CDR3 reads CASSQDIGGRGLVKNEQFF. Here the CDR3 DNA reads TGTGCCAGCAGCCAAGACATCGGGGGTAGGGGACTAGTTAAAAATGAGCAGTTCTTC.

The V call is TRBV3-1 (or the pseudogene TRBV3-2), the J call TRBJ2-5; possibly TRBD2 for D (6 bases). CDR1 LGHDT and CDR2 YNNKEL come from the germline V gene (reference sequence). The CDR3 spans 15 residues. Trimming shortened V by 1 base and J by 1 base, and 10 bases separated the two germline ends. The chain's CDR3 is CASSQAGTLQETQYF. As DNA, the CDR3 is TGTGCCAGCAGCCAAGCCGGGACTCTCCAAGAGACCCAGTACTTC.

The CDR3 here is CASSLFLSSGVNQETQYF. DNA for the CDR3: TGTGCCAGCAGTTTATTCCTTAGTAGCGGCGTTAACCAAGAGACCCAGTACTTC. The chain recombines TRBV28 with TRBJ2-5; D might be TRBD2 (6 bases). The CDR3 consists of 18 residues. The germline V and J ends were trimmed by 1 base and 0 bases, with 18 bases remaining between them. CDR1 is MDHEN and CDR2 is SYDVKM in the germline V gene.

J is TRBJ2-7 and V is TRBV12-3 or TRBV12-4; D uncertain. V was trimmed by 6 bases and J by 7 bases, leaving 7 bases between them. This CDR3 is built from 10 residues. DNA for the CDR3: TGTGCCAGCAGCAAAATTGAGCAGTACTTC. Protein product: CASSKIEQYF.

This clone has a handful of counts. The V call is TRBV2, the J call TRBJ2-2, with 8 bases aligning to TRBD2. CDR3 length: 14 residues. Per the germline V gene, CDR1 is SNHLY and CDR2 is FYNNEI. The V gene end was trimmed by 6 bases and the J gene end by 7 bases; junction bases not matched to a gene: 7. In nucleotides, the CDR3 is TGTGCCAGCAGCCATAGCGGGGCCATCGGGGAGCTGTTTTTT. As protein: CASSHSGAIGELFF.

This clone appeared a few times. The gene calls are TRBV7-8 and TRBJ1-1, with a tentative D call TRBD1 (6 bases). Germline V gene lookup returns CDR1 SGHVS and CDR2 FQNEAQ. CDR3 length: 13 amino acids. V lost 2 bases and J lost 5, with 9 bases in between. CDR3 region: CASSLSTGTEAFF. CDR3 coding DNA: TGTGCCAGCAGCTTATCAACAGGGACTGAAGCTTTCTTT.

The CDR3 coding sequence is TGTGCTAGTGGGGTCAGGAAAGAGACCCAGTACTTC. This sequence encodes CASGVRKETQYF. The chain links TRBV12-5 to TRBJ2-5; D unresolved. This CDR3 is built from 12 residues. Germline CDR1 is LGHNT and CDR2 is FRNRAP. V was shortened by 6 bases and J by 3 bases, with 8 bases between the two germline ends.

This clone was counted once. This chain joins TRBV5-6 and TRBJ1-2; a weak D match, TRBD1 (5 bases). CDR3 size: 15 residues. V was clipped by 2 bases and J by 3 bases, with 14 bases between them. In germline, CDR1 is SGHDT, CDR2 YYEEEE. CDR3 amino acids: CASSLPTAIYYGYTF. CDR3 in DNA: TGTGCCAGCAGCTTACCGACAGCAATCTACTATGGCTACACCTTC.

V and J are TRBV28 and TRBJ1-5; D is possibly TRBD1 (5 bases). V was shortened by 0 bases and J by 7 bases, with 13 bases between the two germline ends. The CDR3 length is 15 residues. The V gene's germline CDR1 is MDHEN and CDR2 SYDVKM. The CDR3 loop reads CASSLWGGGKQPQHF. CDR3 in DNA: TGTGCCAGCAGTTTATGGGGGGGTGGTAAACAGCCCCAGCATTTT.